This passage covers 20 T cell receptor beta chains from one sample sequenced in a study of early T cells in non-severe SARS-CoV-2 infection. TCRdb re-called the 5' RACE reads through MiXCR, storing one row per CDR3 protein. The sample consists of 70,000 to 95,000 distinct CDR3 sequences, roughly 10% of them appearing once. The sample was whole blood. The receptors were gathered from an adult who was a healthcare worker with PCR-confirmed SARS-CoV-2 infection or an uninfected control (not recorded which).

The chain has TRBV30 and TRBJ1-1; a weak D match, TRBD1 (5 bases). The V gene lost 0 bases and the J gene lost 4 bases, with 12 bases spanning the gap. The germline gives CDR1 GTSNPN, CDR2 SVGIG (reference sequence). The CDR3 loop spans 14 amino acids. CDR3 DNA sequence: TGTGCCTGGAGTGTAGATAGCGGGGGCACTGAAGCTTTCTTT. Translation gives CAWSVDSGGTEAFF.

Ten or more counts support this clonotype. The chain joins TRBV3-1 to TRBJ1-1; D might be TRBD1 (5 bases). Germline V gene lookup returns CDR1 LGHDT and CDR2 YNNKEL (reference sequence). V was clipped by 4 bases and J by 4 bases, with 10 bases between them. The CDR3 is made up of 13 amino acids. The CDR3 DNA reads TGTGCCAGCAGCCTGGCGAGGGGCACTGAAGCTTTCTTT. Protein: CASSLARGTEAFF.

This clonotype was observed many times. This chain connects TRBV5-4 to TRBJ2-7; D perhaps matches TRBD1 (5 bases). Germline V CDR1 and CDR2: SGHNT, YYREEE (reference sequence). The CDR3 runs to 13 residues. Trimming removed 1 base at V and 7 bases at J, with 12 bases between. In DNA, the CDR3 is TGTGCCAGCAGCTTGAAGAGCAACAGGGAGCAGTACTTC. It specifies CASSLKSNREQYF.

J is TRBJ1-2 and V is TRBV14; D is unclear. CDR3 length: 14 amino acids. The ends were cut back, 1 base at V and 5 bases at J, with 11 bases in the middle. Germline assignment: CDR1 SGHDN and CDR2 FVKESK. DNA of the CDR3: TGTGCCAGCAGCCAAGGGACGGGCCCATATGGCTACACCTTC. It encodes CASSQGTGPYGYTF.

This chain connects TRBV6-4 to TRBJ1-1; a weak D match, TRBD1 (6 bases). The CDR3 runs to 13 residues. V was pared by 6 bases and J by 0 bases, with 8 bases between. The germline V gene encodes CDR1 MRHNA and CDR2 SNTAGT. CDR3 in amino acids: CASRQGMNTEAFF. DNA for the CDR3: TGTGCCAGCAGACAGGGAATGAACACTGAAGCTTTCTTT.

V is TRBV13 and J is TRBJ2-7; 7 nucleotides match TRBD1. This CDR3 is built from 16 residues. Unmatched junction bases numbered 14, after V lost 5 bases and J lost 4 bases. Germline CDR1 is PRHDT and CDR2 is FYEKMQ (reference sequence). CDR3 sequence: CASSQTRGTVGYEQYF. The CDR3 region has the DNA TGTGCCAGCAGCCAAACTAGGGGGACAGTTGGTTACGAGCAGTACTTC. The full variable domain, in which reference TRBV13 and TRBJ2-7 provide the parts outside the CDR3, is AAGVIQSPRHLIKEKRETATLKCYPIPRHDTVYWYQQGPGQDPQFLISFYEKMQSDKGSIPDRFSAQQFSDYHSELNMSSLELGDSALYFCASSQTRGTVGYEQYFGPGTRLTVT.

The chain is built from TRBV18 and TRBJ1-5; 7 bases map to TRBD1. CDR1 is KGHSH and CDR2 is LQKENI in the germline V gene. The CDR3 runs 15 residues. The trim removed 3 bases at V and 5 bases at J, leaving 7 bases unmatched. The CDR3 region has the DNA TGTGCCAGCTCACCGGGCCGGGACAGTTATCAGCCCCAGCATTTT. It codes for CASSPGRDSYQPQHF.

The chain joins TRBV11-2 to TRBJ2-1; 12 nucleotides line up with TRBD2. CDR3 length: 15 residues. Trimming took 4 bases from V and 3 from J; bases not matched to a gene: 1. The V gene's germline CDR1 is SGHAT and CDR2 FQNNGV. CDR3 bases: TGTGCCAGCAGCTCACTAGCGGGGGGCTACAATGAGCAGTTCTTC. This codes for CASSSLAGGYNEQFF. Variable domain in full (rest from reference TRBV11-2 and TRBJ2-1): EAGVAQSPRYKIIEKRQSVAFWCNPISGHATLYWYQQILGQGPKLLIQFQNNGVVDDSQLPKDRFSAERLKGVDSTLKIQPAKLEDSAVYLCASSSLAGGYNEQFFGPGTRLTVL.

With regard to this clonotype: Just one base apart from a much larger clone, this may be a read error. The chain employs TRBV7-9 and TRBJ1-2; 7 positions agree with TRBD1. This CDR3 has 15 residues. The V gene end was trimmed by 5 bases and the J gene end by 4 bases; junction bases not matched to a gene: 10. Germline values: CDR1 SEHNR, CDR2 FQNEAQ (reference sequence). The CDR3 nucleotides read TGTGCCAGCAGCATTCCGGGACAGAGACTCTATGGCTACACCTTC. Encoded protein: CASSIPGQRLYGYTF.

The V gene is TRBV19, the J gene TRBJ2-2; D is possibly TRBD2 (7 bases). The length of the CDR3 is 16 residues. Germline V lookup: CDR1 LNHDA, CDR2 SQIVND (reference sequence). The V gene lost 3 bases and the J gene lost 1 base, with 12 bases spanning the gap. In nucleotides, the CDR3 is TGTGCCAGTAGTATCCCCGGGGGGCAGAACACCGGGGAGCTGTTTTTT. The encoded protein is CASSIPGGQNTGELFF.

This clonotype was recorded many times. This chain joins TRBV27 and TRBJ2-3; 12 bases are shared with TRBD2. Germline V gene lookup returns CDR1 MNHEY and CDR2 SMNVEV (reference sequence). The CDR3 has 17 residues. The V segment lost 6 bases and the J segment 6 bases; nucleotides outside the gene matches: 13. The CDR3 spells CASSFGLAGGPGDTQYF. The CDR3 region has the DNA TGTGCCAGCAGCTTCGGTCTAGCGGGGGGGCCGGGGGATACGCAGTATTTT.

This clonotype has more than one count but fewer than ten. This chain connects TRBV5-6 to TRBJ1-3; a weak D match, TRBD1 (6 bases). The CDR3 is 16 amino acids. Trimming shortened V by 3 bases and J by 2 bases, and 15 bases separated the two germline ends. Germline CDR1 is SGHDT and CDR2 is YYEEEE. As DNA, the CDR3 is TGTGCCAGCAGCTCCCTCGGACAGCCTACTGGAAACACCATATATTTT. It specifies CASSSLGQPTGNTIYF.

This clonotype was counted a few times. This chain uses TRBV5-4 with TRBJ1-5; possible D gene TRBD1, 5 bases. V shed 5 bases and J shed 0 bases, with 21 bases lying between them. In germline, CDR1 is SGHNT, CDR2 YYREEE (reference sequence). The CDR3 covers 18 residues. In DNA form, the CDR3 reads TGTGCCAGCAGTTCTTCACACGGGGGGATTGATAGCAATCAGCCCCAGCATTTT. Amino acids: CASSSSHGGIDSNQPQHF.

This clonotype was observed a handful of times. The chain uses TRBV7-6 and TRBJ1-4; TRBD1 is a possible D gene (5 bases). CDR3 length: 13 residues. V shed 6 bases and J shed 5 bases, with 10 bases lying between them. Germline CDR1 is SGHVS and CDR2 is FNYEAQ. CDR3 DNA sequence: TGTGCCAGCAGGGGGACGGAGAATGAAAAACTGTTTTTT. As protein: CASRGTENEKLFF.

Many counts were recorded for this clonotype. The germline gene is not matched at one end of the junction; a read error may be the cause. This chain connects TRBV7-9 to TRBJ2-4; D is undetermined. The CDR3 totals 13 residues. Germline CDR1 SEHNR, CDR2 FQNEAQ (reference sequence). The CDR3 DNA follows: TGTGCCAGCAGCTCTACCCTGAGTGCCGTTTATAGCTTC. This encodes CASSSTLSAVYSF.

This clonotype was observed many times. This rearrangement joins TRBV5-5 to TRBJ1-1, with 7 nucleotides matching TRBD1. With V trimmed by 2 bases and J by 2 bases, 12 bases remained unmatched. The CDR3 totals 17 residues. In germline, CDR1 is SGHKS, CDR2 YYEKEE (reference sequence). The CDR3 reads CASSLRGPGTLNTEAFF. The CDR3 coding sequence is TGTGCCAGCAGCTTAAGGGGGCCCGGGACACTTAACACTGAAGCTTTCTTT.

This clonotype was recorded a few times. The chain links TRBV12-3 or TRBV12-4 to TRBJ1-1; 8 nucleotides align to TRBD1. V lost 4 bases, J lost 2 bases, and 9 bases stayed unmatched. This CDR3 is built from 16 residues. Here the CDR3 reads CASSSPPGGRNTEAFF. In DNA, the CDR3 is TGTGCCAGCAGTTCCCCCCCAGGGGGCCGAAACACTGAAGCTTTCTTT.

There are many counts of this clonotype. The CDR3 region is CASSSSPKGAFF. Here the CDR3 DNA reads TGTGCCAGCAGCTCCTCTCCCAAGGGAGCTTTCTTT. The gene calls are TRBV6-5 and TRBJ1-1; D not certain. The length of the CDR3 is 12 residues. V lost 6 bases and J 10 bases, leaving 15 bases between the germline ends. Germline assignment: CDR1 MNHEY and CDR2 SVGAGI.

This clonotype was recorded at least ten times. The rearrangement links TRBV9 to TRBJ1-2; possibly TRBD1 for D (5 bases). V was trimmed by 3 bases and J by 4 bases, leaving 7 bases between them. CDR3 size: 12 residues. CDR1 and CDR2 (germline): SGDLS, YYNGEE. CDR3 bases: TGTGCCAGCAGCGGGGACGTCTATGGCTACACCTTC. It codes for CASSGDVYGYTF. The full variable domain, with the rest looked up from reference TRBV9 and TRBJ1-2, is DSGVTQTPKHLITATGQRVTLRCSPRSGDLSVYWYQQSLDQGLQFLIQYYNGEERAKGNILERFSAQQFPDLHSELNLSSLELGDSALYFCASSGDVYGYTFGSGTRLTVV.

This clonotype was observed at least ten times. The CDR3 nucleotides are TGTGCCAGCAGCGTAGTTGGAGAGACCCAGTACTTC. Translating it yields CASSVVGETQYF. The chain uses TRBV9 and TRBJ2-5; D call uncertain. There are 12 residues in the CDR3. Germline V lookup: CDR1 SGDLS, CDR2 YYNGEE. Trimming pared 0 bases from V and 4 bases from J, leaving 4 bases between.